Each of the 2 T cell receptor beta chains below was sequenced from the same sample in a study of CD8 T cells in ankylosing spondylitis. TCRdb independently ran MiXCR on the 5' RACE reads; one entry per CDR3 protein. This sample has around 39,000 distinct CDR3 sequences, with approximately 16% found just once. Sequenced: blood. These receptors all come from a male donor with ankylosing spondylitis or in good health (not recorded which).

This clonotype came up a few times. The V and J genes are TRBV29-1 and TRBJ2-2; 8 bases are shared with TRBD1. The CDR3 is 11 residues long. CDR1 SQVTM and CDR2 ANQGSEA come from the germline V gene. Unmatched junction bases numbered 8, after V lost 7 bases and J lost 13 bases. This chain's CDR3 is CSAGQGRTLFF. In nucleotides, the CDR3 is TGCAGCGCTGGACAGGGAAGAACGCTGTTTTTT.

This clonotype was seen a handful of times. The rearrangement joins TRBV3-1 to TRBJ2-1; D uncertain. V lost 1 base, J lost 4 bases, and 11 bases lay in between. CDR3 size: 15 residues. Per the germline V gene, CDR1 is LGHDT and CDR2 is YNNKEL (reference sequence). The CDR3 spells CASSQGLGGYNEQFF. The CDR3, as DNA: TGTGCCAGCAGCCAAGGTCTCGGCGGATACAATGAGCAGTTCTTC.